This T cell receptor (beta chain) was sequenced for a study of early T cells in non-severe SARS-CoV-2 infection. About the research overall: With bulk RNA from unsorted whole blood as input, sequencing yielded unpaired chains. Findings of the study overall: Private and CD4 specificities were missed by VDJdb matching, which favored anti-spike CD8 responses.

Unique molecular identifiers were added to individual cDNA molecules. TCRdb reanalysed the 5' RACE reads using MiXCR and keeps one entry per CDR3 protein. The data show 70,000 to 85,000 distinct CDR3 sequences, 12% seen once. This clonotype was found many times. Its matching antigen is unknown. This CDR3 region has 15 residues. The germline V gene has CDR1 SGHVS and CDR2 FNYEAQ. Trimming left V 2 bases short and J 6 bases short, with 13 bases between. This TCR was recovered from an adult who was a healthcare worker with PCR-confirmed SARS-CoV-2 infection or an uninfected control (not recorded which). Sequenced: whole blood. V and J are TRBV7-6 and TRBJ2-2; no definite D call. The CDR3 sequence is CASSLMLWSAGELFF. CDR3 nucleotide sequence: TGTGCCAGCAGCTTAATGTTGTGGAGCGCCGGGGAGCTGTTTTTT.